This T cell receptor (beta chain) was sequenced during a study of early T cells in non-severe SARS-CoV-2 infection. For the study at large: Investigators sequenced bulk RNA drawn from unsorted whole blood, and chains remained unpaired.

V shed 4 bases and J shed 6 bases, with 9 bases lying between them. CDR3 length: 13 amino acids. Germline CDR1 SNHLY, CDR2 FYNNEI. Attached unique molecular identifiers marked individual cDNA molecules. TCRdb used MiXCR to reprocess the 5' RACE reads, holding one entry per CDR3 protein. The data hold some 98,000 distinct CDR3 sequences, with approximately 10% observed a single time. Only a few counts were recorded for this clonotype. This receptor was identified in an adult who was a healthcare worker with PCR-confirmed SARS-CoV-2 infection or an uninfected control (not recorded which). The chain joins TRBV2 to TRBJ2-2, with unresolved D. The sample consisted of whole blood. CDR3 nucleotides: TGTGCCAGCAGTGTCCCAGGACCCGGGGAGCTGTTTTTT. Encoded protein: CASSVPGPGELFF.